The clone carrying this T cell receptor beta chain was seen only a few times. This record belongs to a study of response to subunit inactivated influenza vaccine. Trimming cost V 5 bases and J 7 bases, with 9 bases left between them. The CDR3 spans 12 residues. Each CDR3 protein gets one entry after TCRdb re-called the RT-PCR reads with MiXCR. The table records about 540,000 distinct CDR3 sequences, under 30% of them present only once. This sample also belongs to another study, concerning T cells expressing NK-cell markers. That publication notes: Template switching by 5'RACE with UMIs generated the TCR beta cDNA. It was sorted CD3+CD56-NKG2C+, CD3+CD56+NKG2C- and CD3+CD56+NKG2C+ T cells that provided the TCR beta repertoires. NKG2C+ dominant clonotypes from 5 to 7 donors made up about 1.0-8% of CD8+ T cells.

The receptor comes from a man in his forties or fifties who received an inactivated influenza vaccine. The chain carries TRBV12-3 or TRBV12-4 and TRBJ1-5, with D unresolved. Sequencing used CD4+ T cells sorted from PBMCs, obtained less than 13 days after vaccination. The CDR3 bases are TGTGCCAGCAGTCGCTCGGAACAGCCCCAGCATTTT. It codes for CASSRSEQPQHF.